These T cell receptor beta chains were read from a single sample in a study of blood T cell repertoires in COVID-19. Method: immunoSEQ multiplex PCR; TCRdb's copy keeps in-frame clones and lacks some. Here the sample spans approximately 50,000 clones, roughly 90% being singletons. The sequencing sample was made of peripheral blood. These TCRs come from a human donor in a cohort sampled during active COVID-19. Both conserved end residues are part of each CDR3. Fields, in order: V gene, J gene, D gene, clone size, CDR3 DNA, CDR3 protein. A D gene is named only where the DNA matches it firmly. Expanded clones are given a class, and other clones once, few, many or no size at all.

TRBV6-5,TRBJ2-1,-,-,TGTGCCAGCAGACGGGCTAGCCGGACCTACAATGAGCAGTTCTTC,CASRRASRTYNEQFF
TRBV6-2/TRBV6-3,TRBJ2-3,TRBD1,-,TGTGCCAGCAGTTACGACAGGGGTGACACAGATACGCAGTATTTT,CASSYDRGDTDTQYF
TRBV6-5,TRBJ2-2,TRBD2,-,TGTGCCACCCGTCGGGAGGGCCGTATCACCGGGGAGCTGTTTTTT,CATRREGRITGELFF
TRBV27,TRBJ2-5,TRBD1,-,TGTGCCAGCAGGCTTCGGACAGGGGGTTCCCAAGAGACCCAGTACTTC,CASRLRTGGSQETQYF
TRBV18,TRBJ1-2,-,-,TGTGCCAGCTCACCACAGGAGGCGGGCTTCGGCTACACCTTC,CASSPQEAGFGYTF
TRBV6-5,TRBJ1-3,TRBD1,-,TGTGCCAGCAGATCTATGACAGGGTTAGGAAACACCATATATTTT,CASRSMTGLGNTIYF
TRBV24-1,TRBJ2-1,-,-,TGTGCCACCAGCGACAGATTCTACAATGAGCAGTTCTTC,CATSDRFYNEQFF
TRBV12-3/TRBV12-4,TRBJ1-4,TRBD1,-,TGTGCCAGCAGTTTGGGGACAGGGGAGAAACTGTTTTTT,CASSLGTGEKLFF
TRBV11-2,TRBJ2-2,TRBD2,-,TGTGCCAGCAGCTTGCGGGGGACTAGCGGGAGAGTCACCGGGGAGCTGTTTTTT,CASSLRGTSGRVTGELFF
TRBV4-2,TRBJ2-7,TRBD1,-,TGTGCCAGCAGCCAAGAGGGGACAGGGATCGGCGAGCAGTACTTC,CASSQEGTGIGEQYF
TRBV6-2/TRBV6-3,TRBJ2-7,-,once,TGTGCCAGCAGTTACGAGCTAGCGCTAATCTCCTACGAGCAGTACTTC,CASSYELALISYEQYF
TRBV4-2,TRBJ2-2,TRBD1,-,TGTGCCAGCAGCCAAGATTTCAACAGGGGGACGGCCGGGGAGCTGTTTTTT,CASSQDFNRGTAGELFF
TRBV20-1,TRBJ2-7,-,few,TGCAGTGCTACAGGGGACGAGCAGTACTTC,CSATGDEQYF
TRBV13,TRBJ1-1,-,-,TGTGCCAGCAGCTTAGATCGTTCGGGGGGCACTGAAGCTTTCTTT,CASSLDRSGGTEAFF
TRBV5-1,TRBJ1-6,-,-,TGCGCCAGCAGCTTAGGGCCTCAAGGGGATTCACCCCTCCACTTT,CASSLGPQGDSPLHF
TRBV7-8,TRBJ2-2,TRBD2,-,TGTGCCACCCCCAGAGGGGCTAGCGGCACGGGGGAGCTGTTTTTT,CATPRGASGTGELFF
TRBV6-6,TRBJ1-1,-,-,TGTGCCAGCAGCAAAAGTACGGTTGCTGAAGCTTTCTTT,CASSKSTVAEAFF
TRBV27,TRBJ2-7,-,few,TGTGCCAGCAGTTTATCCCTCAGGATGGGCGAGCAGTACTTC,CASSLSLRMGEQYF
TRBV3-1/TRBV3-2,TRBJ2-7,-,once,TGTGCCAGCAGCCAAGTCCCCAGTGCCCCCTACGAGCAGTACTTC,CASSQVPSAPYEQYF
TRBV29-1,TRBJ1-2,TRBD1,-,TGCAGCGCCGAGGACAGGCCCGGCGGAGGCTACACCTTC,CSAEDRPGGGYTF
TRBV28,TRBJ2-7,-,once,TGTGCCAGCAGGGAGGGCGTTAGTGAGCAGTACTTC,CASREGVSEQYF
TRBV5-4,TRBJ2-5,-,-,TGTGCCAGCAGCTTGGCCGGGGTTGCGGAGACCCAGTACTTC,CASSLAGVAETQYF
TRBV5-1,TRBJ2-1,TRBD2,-,TGCGCCAGCAGCTTCACGGTAGCGGGAGGGCCAGGGGAGCAGTTCTTC,CASSFTVAGGPGEQFF
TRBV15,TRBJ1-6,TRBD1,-,TGTGCCACCAGCAGGGGAACCGGACAGGTCAATTCACCCCTCCACTTT,CATSRGTGQVNSPLHF
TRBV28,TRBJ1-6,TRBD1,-,TGTGCCAGCAGATCACATGGGACAGGGGGAAATTCACCCCTCCACTTT,CASRSHGTGGNSPLHF
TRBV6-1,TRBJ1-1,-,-,TGTGCCAGCAGTGAACAGGTGCCCCTTTACACTGAAGCTTTCTTT,CASSEQVPLYTEAFF
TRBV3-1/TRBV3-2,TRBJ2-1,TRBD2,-,TGTGCCAGCAGTTGGACTAGCGGGAGAGACAATGAGCAGTTCTTC,CASSWTSGRDNEQFF
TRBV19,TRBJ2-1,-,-,TGTGCCAGTAGTATTGGCGGGTACTCCTACAATGAGCAGTTCTTC,CASSIGGYSYNEQFF
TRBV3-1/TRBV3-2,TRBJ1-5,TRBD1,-,TGTGCCAGCAGCCAAGACGGGGGACAGCGCAATCAGCCCCAGCATTTT,CASSQDGGQRNQPQHF
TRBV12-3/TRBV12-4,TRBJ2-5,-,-,TGTGCCAGCAGTTTTAGTGAGACCCAGTACTTC,CASSFSETQYF
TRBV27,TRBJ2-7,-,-,TGTGCCAGCAGTTTATACAGGGAGGGCGAGCAGTACTTC,CASSLYREGEQYF
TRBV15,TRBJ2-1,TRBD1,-,TGTGCCACCAGCAATACGCAGGGGGCTGTCGATGAGCAGTTCTTC,CATSNTQGAVDEQFF
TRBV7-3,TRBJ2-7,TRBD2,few,TGTGCCAGCAGCTTAACACCAGCGGGAGTGGGGAGCGAGCAGTACTTC,CASSLTPAGVGSEQYF